This T cell receptor (beta chain) is drawn from a study of shared clonotypes between healthy human individuals. General study points: Clonotypes not shared had lower generation probabilities than those common to all four donors.

The CD4+ fraction was divided into a CD45RA+ naive subset and a CD45RA-negative memory subset. The CDR3 runs to 18 residues. Several immunoSEQ 96-well plates shared each subset's DNA, each plate a replicate. Assay: immunoSEQ multiplex PCR; the TCRdb copy retains only in-frame clones and omits some. Altogether some 2,000,000 clones are present, more than 90% being singletons, with the ten largest covering approximately 0.13%. With regard to this clone: Its target is unknown.

The specimen sequenced was naive CD4+ T cells sorted from blood. Subset: CD45RA+ positively selected. V gene TRBV21-1 combines with J gene TRBJ2-5; no DNA check was done on the table's D call, TRBD1. TRBV21-1 corresponds to a pseudogene. This TCR was sampled from a man aged 18 to 29 in good health. CDR3 sequence: CASSKGGPLQGAQETQYF. As DNA, the CDR3 is TGCGCCAGCAGCAAAGGAGGACCCCTTCAGGGGGCCCAAGAGACCCAGTACTTC.